The TCR beta chain under discussion was sequenced for a study of T cell responses to AZD1222 COVID-19 vaccine. Study-level points and caveats: Repertoires in all cases were sampled only once the peak T cell response had passed. Donors, mostly white British, included more females; clonal diversity was possibly underestimated.

This CDR3 region has 18 residues. The germline V gene has CDR1 SGHTS and CDR2 YDEGEE. The trim removed 0 bases at V and 1 base at J, leaving 4 bases unmatched. The method was immunoSEQ multiplex PCR; TCRdb's version includes in-frame clones alone and lacks a portion of them. The profile covers roughly 70,000 clones, with about 89% appearing a single time and approximately 6% taken by the ten largest. Concerning this clone: Its matching antigen is unknown.

This TCR derives from an adult who received the MenACWY meningococcal vaccine as a control. The sample in question was peripheral blood, obtained 28 days after the second dose of the MenACWY control vaccine. This chain connects TRBV5-8 to TRBJ2-3, with 14 bases identical to TRBD2. The CDR3 DNA is TGTGCCAGCAGCTTGGTAGTGGGACTAGCGGGAGGCACAGATACGCAGTATTTT. The encoded protein is CASSLVVGLAGGTDTQYF.